This T cell receptor beta chain was documented in a study of CD8 T cells in Susac syndrome. This CDR3 region has 17 residues. Trimming cost V 5 bases and J 5 bases; bases outside gene matches: 14. Random hexamers were used to reverse transcribe an amount of roughly 0.45 to 1 ug RNA. Amplification of TCR beta CDR3 by immunoSEQ multiplex PCR spanned 54 Vbeta and 13 Jbeta. TCRdb itself ran the immunoSEQ multiplex PCR reads through MiXCR, one entry per CDR3 protein. The sample carries over 150,000 distinct CDR3 sequences, 85% to 95% recorded once. The sequencing input was CD4+ T cells from PBMCs. The source of this sequence is a human donor with Susac syndrome. The J gene is TRBJ1-5, the V gene TRBV12-3 or TRBV12-4; 8 bases are shared with TRBD1. CDR3 in amino acids: CASSRGWGQGADQPQHF. CDR3 nucleotide sequence: TGTGCCAGCAGTCGAGGGTGGGGGCAGGGGGCAGATCAGCCCCAGCATTTT.